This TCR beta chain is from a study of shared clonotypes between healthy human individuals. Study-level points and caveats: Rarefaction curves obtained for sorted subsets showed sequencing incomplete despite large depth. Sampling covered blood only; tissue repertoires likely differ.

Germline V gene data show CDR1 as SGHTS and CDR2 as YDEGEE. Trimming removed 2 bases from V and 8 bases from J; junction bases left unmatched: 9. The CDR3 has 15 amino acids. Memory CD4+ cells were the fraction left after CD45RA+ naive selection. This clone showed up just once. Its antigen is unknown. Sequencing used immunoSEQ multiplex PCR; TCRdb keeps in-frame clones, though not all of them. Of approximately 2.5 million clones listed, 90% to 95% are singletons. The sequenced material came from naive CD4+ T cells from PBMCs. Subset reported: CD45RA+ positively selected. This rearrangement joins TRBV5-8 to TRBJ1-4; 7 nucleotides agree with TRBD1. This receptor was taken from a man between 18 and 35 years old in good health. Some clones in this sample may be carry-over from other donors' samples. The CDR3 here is CASSFSTGEGEKLFF. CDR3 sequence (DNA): TGTGCCAGCAGCTTTTCTACAGGGGAGGGAGAAAAACTGTTTTTT.